Below, 5 T cell receptor beta chains from the same sample are listed, as sequenced in a study of human T cells and chemical hapten exposure. Each CDR3 protein is one row after TCRdb ran MiXCR on the RACE reads. The sample lists 84,000 or so distinct CDR3 sequences, approximately 9% occurring once. Documented time point: pre-sensitization, week 0. Indicated treatment: therapeutic diphenylcyclopropenone sensitization with weekly scalp DPC. The sequenced sample was whole blood, obtained in connection with sensitization to the hapten diphenylcyclopropenone (DPC). These receptors were obtained from a man aged 40-50 years with alopecia areata. Some clones in this sample may be carry-over from other donors' samples.

The chain couples TRBV14 to TRBJ1-2; no definite D call. This CDR3 spans 13 amino acids. Germline lookup yields CDR1 SGHDN and CDR2 FVKESK. Trimming took 4 bases from V and 7 from J, leaving 13 bases between them. The CDR3 here is CASSPLPRFGYTF. CDR3 sequence (DNA): TGTGCCAGCAGCCCCTTACCCAGATTTGGCTACACCTTC.

V usage is TRBV27 and J usage is TRBJ2-3; no definite D call. Germline V gene data show CDR1 as MNHEY and CDR2 as SMNVEV (reference sequence). V was shortened by 5 bases and J by 2 bases, with 14 bases between the two germline ends. The CDR3 runs to 15 residues. CDR3 sequence reads: CASSRTPRYTDTQYF. The CDR3 DNA reads as TGTGCCAGCAGTCGTACACCCCGCTACACAGATACGCAGTATTTT.

Only a few counts were recorded for this clonotype. The chain couples TRBV7-2 to TRBJ2-7; 10 bases line up with TRBD2. With 2 bases clipped from V and 4 bases from J, the junction kept 2 bases outside the gene matches. The CDR3 is 14 amino acids. In germline, CDR1 is SGHTA, CDR2 FQGNSA. CDR3: CASSLLAGEYEQYF. The DNA of the CDR3 is TGTGCCAGCAGCTTACTAGCGGGAGAGTACGAGCAGTACTTC.

This clonotype was recorded a few times. The chain has TRBV28 and TRBJ2-5; D is ambiguous. CDR1 and CDR2 from the germline V gene are MDHEN and SYDVKM. The CDR3 extends over 17 amino acids. The V end lost 7 bases, the J end lost 1 base, and 22 bases lay between the germline ends. This CDR3 is CASKPFPMVTTQETQYF. The CDR3 DNA is TGTGCCAGCAAACCCTTTCCGATGGTGACCACCCAAGAGACCCAGTACTTC.

The chain has TRBV24-1 and TRBJ2-5, with D possibly TRBD2 on 6 matching bases. CDR1 and CDR2 from the germline V gene are KGHDR and SFDVKD. The CDR3 sequence is 16 residues long. V dropped 7 bases and J dropped 5 bases, with 22 bases sitting between them. As DNA, the CDR3 is TGTGCCACCAGCCCAGCGGGCCGCTCTCCTCTCGAGACCCAGTACTTC. Encoded protein: CATSPAGRSPLETQYF.